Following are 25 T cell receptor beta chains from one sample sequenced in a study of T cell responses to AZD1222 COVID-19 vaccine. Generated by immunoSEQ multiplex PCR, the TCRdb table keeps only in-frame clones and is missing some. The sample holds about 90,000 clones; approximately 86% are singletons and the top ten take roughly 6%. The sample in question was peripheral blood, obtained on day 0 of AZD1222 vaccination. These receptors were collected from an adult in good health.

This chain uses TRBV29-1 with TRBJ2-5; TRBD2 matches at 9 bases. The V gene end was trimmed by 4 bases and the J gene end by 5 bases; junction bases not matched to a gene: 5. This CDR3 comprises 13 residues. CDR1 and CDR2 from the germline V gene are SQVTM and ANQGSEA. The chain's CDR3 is CSVVLAGRETQYF. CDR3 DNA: TGCAGCGTTGTGCTAGCGGGAAGGGAGACCCAGTACTTC.

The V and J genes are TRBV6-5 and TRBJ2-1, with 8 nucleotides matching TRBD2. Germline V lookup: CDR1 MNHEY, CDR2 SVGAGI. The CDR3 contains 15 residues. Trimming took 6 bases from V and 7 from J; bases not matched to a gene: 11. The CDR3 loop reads CASRSQWAGGNEQFF. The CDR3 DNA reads TGTGCCAGCAGGAGCCAATGGGCGGGAGGTAATGAGCAGTTCTTC.

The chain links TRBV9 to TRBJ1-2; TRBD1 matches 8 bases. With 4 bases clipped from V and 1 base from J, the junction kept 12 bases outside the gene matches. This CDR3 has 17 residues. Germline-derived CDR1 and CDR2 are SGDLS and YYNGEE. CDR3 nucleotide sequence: TGTGCCAGCAGCCCGGAACCGGGACAGGCGAATAACTATGGCTACACCTTC. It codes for CASSPEPGQANNYGYTF.

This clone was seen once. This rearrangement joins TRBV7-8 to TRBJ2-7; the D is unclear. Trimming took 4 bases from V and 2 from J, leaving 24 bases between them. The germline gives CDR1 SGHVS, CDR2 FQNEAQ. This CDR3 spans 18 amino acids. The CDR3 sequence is CASSSPSQRAYTTYEQYF. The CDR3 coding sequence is TGTGCCAGCAGCTCGCCCAGCCAGAGAGCCTACACCACCTACGAGCAGTACTTC. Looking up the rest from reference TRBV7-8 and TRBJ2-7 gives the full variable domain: GAGVSQSPRYKVAKRGQDVALRCDPISGHVSLFWYQQALGQGPEFLTYFQNEAQLDKSGLPSDRFFAERPEGSVSTLKIQRTQQEDSAVYLCASSSPSQRAYTTYEQYFGPGTRLTVT.

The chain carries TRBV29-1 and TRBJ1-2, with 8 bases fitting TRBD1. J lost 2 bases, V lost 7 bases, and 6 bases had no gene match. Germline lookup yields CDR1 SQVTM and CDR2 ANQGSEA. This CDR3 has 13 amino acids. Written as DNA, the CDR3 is TGCAGCGGTTCAGGGGGCCCCAACTATGGCTACACCTTC. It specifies CSGSGGPNYGYTF. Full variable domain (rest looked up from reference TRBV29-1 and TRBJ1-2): SAVISQKPSRDICQRGTSLTIQCQVDSQVTMMFWYRQQPGQSLTLIATANQGSEATYESGFVIDKFPISRPNLTFSTLTVSNMSPEDSSIYLCSGSGGPNYGYTFGSGTRLTVV.

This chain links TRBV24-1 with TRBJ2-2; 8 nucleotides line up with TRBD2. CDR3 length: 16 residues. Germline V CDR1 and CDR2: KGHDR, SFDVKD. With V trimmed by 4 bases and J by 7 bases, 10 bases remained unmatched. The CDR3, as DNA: TGTGCCACCAGTGACCTCGGGACTAGACACGACGGGGAGCTGTTTTTT. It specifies CATSDLGTRHDGELFF.

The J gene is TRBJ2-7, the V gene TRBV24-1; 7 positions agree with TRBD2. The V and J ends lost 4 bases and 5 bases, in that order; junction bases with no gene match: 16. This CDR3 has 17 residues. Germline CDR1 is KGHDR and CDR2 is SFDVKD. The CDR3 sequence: CATSEAGAGFSSNEQYF. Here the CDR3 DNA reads TGTGCCACCAGTGAAGCTGGAGCGGGGTTTTCTTCCAACGAGCAGTACTTC.

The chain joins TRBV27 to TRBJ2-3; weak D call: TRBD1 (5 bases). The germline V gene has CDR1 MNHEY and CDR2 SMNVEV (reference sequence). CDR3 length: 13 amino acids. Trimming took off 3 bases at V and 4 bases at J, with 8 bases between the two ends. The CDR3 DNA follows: TGTGCCAGCAGTTTGGGGCACCCAGATACGCAGTATTTT. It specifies CASSLGHPDTQYF.

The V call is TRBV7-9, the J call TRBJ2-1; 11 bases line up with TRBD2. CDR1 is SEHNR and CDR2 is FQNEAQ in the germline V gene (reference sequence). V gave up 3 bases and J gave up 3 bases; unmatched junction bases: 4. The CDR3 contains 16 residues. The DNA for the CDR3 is TGTGCCAGCAGCTTGACGACTAGCGGGATCTACAATGAGCAGTTCTTC. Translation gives CASSLTTSGIYNEQFF.

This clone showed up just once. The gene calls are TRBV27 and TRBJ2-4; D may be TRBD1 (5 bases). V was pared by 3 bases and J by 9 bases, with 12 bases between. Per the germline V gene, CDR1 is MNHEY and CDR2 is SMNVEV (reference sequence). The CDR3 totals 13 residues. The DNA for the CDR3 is TGTGCCAGCAGTTTTTCCAGGGTGGGCATTCAGTACTTC. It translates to CASSFSRVGIQYF.

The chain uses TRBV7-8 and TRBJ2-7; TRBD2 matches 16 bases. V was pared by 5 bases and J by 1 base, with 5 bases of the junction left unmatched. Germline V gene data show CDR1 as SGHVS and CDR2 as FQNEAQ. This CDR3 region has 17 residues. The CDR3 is CASSHGTSGRVSYEQYF. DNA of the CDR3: TGTGCCAGCAGCCACGGGACTAGCGGGAGGGTTTCCTACGAGCAGTACTTC.

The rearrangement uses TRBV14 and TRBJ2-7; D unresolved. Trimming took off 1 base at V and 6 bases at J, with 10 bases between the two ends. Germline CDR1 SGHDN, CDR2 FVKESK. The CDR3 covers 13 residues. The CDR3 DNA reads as TGTGCCAGCAGCCAAGGAAGAAAGGGCGAGCAGTACTTC. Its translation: CASSQGRKGEQYF.

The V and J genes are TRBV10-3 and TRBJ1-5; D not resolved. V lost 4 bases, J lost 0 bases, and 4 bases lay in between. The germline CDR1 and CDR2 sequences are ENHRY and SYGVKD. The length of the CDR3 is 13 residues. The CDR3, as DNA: TGTGCCATCAGTGGAAATAGCAATCAGCCCCAGCATTTT. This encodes CAISGNSNQPQHF.

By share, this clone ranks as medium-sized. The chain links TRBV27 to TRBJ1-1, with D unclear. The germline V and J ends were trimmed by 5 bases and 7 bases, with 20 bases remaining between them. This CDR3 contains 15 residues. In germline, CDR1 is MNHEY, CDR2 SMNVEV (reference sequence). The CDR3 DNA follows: TGTGCCAGCAGTCGTTTGACTCAGAGAAAGGGTGAAGCTTTCTTT. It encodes CASSRLTQRKGEAFF.

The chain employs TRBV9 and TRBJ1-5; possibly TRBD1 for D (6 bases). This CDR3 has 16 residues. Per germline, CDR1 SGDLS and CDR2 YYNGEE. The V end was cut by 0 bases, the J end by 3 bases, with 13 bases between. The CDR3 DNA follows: TGTGCCAGCAGCGTAGGGGGACACCTTCCCAATCAGCCCCAGCATTTT. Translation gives CASSVGGHLPNQPQHF.

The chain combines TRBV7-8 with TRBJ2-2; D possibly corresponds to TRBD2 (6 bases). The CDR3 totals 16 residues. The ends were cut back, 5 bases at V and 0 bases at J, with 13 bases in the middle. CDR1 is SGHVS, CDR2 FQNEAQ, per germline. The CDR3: CASSQHPGANTGELFF. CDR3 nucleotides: TGTGCCAGCAGCCAACATCCGGGGGCGAACACCGGGGAGCTGTTTTTT. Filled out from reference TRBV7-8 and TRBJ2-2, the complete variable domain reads GAGVSQSPRYKVAKRGQDVALRCDPISGHVSLFWYQQALGQGPEFLTYFQNEAQLDKSGLPSDRFFAERPEGSVSTLKIQRTQQEDSAVYLCASSQHPGANTGELFFGEGSRLTVL.

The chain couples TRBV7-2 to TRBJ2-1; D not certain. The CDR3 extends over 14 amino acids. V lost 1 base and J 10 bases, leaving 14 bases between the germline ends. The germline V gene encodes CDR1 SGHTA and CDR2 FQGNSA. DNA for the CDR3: TGTGCCAGCAGCTTAGGGTTTCACGCAGACGAGCAGTTCTTC. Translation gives CASSLGFHADEQFF.

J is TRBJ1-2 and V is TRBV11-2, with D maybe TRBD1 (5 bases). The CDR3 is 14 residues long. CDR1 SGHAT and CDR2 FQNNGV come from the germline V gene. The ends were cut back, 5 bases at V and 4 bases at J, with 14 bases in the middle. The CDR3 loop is CASSNTGTTYGYTF. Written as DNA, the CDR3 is TGTGCCAGCAGCAACACCGGGACGACCTATGGCTACACCTTC. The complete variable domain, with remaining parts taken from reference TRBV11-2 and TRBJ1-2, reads EAGVAQSPRYKIIEKRQSVAFWCNPISGHATLYWYQQILGQGPKLLIQFQNNGVVDDSQLPKDRFSAERLKGVDSTLKIQPAKLEDSAVYLCASSNTGTTYGYTFGSGTRLTVV.

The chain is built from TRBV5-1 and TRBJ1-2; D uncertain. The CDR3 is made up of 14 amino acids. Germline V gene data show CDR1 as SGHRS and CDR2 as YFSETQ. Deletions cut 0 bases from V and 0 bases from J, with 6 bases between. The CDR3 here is CASSLAPANYGYTF. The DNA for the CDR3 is TGCGCCAGCAGCTTGGCCCCAGCTAACTATGGCTACACCTTC.

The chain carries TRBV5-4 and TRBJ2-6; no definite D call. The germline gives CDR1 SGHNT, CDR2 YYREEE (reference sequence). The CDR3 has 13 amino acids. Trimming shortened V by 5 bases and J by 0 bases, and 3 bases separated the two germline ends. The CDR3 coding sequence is TGTGCCAGCAGGGGCTCTGGGGCCAACGTCCTGACTTTC. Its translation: CASRGSGANVLTF.

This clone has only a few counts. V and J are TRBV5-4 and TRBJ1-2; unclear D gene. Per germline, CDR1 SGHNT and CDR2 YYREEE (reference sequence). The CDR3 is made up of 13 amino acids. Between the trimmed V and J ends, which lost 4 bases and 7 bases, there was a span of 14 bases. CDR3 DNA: TGTGCCAGCAGCCCACAACGGGCAATTGGCTACACCTTC. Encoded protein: CASSPQRAIGYTF.

This CDR3 is CASGEGFEQFF. The CDR3 DNA follows: TGTGCCAGCGGGGAGGGTTTCGAGCAGTTCTTC. The rearrangement joins TRBV5-6 to TRBJ2-1; 7 positions match TRBD2. CDR1 and CDR2 from the germline V gene are SGHDT and YYEEEE. This CDR3 region has 11 residues. Unmatched junction bases numbered 5, after V lost 7 bases and J lost 10 bases. Together with reference TRBV5-6 and TRBJ2-1, the CDR3 gives the full variable domain: DAGVTQSPTHLIKTRGQQVTLRCSPKSGHDTVSWYQQALGQGPQFIFQYYEEEERQRGNFPDRFSGHQFPNYSSELNVNALLLGDSALYLCASGEGFEQFFGPGTRLTVL.

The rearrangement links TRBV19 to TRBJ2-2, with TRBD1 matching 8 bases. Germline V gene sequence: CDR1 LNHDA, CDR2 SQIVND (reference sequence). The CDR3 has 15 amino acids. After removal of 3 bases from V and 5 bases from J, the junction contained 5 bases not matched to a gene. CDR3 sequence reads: CASSISRGRTGELFF. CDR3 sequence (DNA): TGTGCCAGTAGTATTTCCAGGGGGCGAACCGGGGAGCTGTTTTTT.

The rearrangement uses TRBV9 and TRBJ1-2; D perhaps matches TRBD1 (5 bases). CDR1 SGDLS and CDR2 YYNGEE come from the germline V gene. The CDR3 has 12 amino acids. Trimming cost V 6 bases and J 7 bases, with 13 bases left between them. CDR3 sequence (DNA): TGTGCCAGCAAGTCCGGGAGGGGTGGCTACACCTTC. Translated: CASKSGRGGYTF. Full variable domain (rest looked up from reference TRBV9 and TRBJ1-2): DSGVTQTPKHLITATGQRVTLRCSPRSGDLSVYWYQQSLDQGLQFLIQYYNGEERAKGNILERFSAQQFPDLHSELNLSSLELGDSALYFCASKSGRGGYTFGSGTRLTVV.

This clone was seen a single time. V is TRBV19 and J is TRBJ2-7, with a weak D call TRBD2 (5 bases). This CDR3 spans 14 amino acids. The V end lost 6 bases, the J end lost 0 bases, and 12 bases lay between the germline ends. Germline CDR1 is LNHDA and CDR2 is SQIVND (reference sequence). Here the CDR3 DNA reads TGTGCCAGTAGCCCCAAAGCGGCCTCCTACGAGCAGTACTTC. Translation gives CASSPKAASYEQYF.